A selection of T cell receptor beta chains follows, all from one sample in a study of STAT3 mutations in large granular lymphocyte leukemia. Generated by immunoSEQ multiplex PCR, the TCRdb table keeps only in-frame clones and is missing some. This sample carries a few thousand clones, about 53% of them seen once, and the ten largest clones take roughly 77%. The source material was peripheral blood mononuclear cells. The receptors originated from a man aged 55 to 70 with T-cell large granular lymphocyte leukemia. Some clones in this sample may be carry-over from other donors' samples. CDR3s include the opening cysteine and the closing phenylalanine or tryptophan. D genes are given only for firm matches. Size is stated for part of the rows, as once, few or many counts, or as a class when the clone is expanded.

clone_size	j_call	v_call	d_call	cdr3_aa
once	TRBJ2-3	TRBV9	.	CASSVSGRTDTQYF
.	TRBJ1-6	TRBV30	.	CALATSGFRSSSYNSPLHF
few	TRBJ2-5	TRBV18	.	CASSPTAQAGQYF
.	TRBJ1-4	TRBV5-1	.	CASSLSAGRVDEKLFF
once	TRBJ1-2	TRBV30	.	CAWSFGEGNYGYTF
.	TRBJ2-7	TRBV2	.	CASRGRPGEQYF
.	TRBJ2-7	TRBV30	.	CAWTTERGLSEQYF
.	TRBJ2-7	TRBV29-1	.	CSLRRGAEQYF
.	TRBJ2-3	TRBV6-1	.	CASRGLASSTDTQYF
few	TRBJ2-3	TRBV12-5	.	CASGPSGSTDTQYF
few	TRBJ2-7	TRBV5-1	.	CASSLGQNEQYF
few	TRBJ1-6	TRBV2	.	CASRLNRSPLHF
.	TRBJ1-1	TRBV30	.	CAWRTATNTEAFF
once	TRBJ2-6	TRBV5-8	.	CASSLLGPGANVLTF
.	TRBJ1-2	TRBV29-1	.	CSVFQGSGYTF
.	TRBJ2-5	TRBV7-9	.	CASSLERSRRARETQYF
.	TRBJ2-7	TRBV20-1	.	CSARAFGEQYF
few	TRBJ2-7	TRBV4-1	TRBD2	CASSQVLTSGIYEQYF
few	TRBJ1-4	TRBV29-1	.	CSGHVGGEKLFF
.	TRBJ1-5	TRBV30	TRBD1	CAPTGRYSNQPQHF
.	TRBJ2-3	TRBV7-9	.	CASSLASADTQYF
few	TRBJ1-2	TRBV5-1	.	CASSLGGPGDGYTF
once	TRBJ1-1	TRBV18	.	CASSPGATEAFF
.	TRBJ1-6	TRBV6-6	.	CASSRTGSPLHF
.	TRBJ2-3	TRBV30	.	CAWSVLDRREDTQYF
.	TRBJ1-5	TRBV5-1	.	CASSPDSQNQPQHF
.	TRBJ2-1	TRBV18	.	CASSLRRGTNNEQFF
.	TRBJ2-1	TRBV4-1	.	CASSQTTGYEQFF
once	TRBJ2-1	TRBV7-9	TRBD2	CASSQYGTTDNEQFF
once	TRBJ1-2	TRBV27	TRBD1	CASSPGTGGHYGYTF
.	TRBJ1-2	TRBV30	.	CAWSPGWGGGYTF
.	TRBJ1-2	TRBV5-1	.	CASSLSRGVYGYTF
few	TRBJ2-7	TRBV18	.	CASSPSVTQRGEQYF
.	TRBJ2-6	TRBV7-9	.	CASSASIGANVLTF
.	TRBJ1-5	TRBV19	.	CASTPLRGSNQPQHF
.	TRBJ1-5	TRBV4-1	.	CASGGLNQPQHF
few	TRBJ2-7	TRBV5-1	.	CASSLDAAYEQYF
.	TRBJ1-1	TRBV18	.	CASSPAGRAEAFF
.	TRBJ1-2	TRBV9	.	CASSVEGRGYTF
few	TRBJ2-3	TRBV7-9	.	CASSLGSGADTQYF
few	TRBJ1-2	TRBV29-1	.	CSVVAGRYGYTF
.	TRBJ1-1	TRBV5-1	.	CASSGTKNTEAFF
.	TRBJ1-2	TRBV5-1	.	CASSGPGRTYGYTF
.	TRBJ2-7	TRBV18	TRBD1	CASSEGQGYEQYF
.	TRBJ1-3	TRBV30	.	CAWSHGGNTIYF
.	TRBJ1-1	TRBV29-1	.	CSASEGSLRTEAFF
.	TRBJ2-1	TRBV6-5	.	CASRTVRDYNEQFF
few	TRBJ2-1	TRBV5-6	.	CASSLRDEQFF
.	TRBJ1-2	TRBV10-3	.	CAISESTANYGYTF
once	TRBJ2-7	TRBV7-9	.	CASSTDRIPYEQYF
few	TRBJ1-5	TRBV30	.	CAWSSGGSQPQHF
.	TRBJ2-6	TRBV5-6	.	CASSLGGSGANVLTF
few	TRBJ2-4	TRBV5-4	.	CASSLATGNIQYF